This TCR beta chain stems from a study of blood T cell repertoires in COVID-19. Looking at the study overall: Specimens from acute and convalescent COVID-19 originated in the United States, Italy and Spain.

Original analysis: Researchers report that nucleated cell counts were estimated from reference gene primer amplification. This table comes from immunoSEQ multiplex PCR, and its TCRdb copy is limited to in-frame clones, with some not included. The D gene and trimming were derived from the DNA, and the V and J assignments and clone size from that table. The sample has more than 65,000 clones; approximately 79% are singletons. This CDR3 comprises 15 residues. V lost 1 base and J lost 6, with 13 bases in between. The V gene's germline CDR1 is LGHNA and CDR2 YSLEER. V gene TRBV4-3 combines with J gene TRBJ2-1, with D perhaps matching TRBD1 (6 bases). Sequenced input: peripheral blood. This TCR was sampled from a man aged 55 to 70 with acute or convalescent COVID-19. The CDR3 loop is CASSQGVGTSNEQFF. The CDR3 DNA reads as TGCGCCAGCAGCCAAGGCGTCGGGACAAGCAATGAGCAGTTCTTC.